This TCR beta chain was observed in a study of blood T cell repertoires in COVID-19. Enrolled through a virtual design, the participants were between 18 and 89 years of age and came from roughly 22 US areas. Participant-given clinical history determined each cohort assignment. As processed by the authors: Amplification from reference gene primers served as the basis for estimated nucleated cell counts. Assay: immunoSEQ multiplex PCR; the TCRdb copy retains only in-frame clones and omits some. V and J calls and clone size are given by that table; D and trimming were obtained from the DNA. The sample includes a few hundred thousand clones, around nine tenths of them seen just once. The CDR3 is 13 residues long. The V gene's germline CDR1 is SGHTA and CDR2 FQGNSA. The ends were cut back, 2 bases at V and 6 bases at J, with 8 bases in the middle.

The sequence derives from a woman aged 25 to 39 who had recovered from COVID-19. The chain couples TRBV7-2 to TRBJ1-5, with TRBD1 as a possible D gene (5 bases). The sequenced sample consisted of PBMCs or T cells enriched from blood (not recorded which). The chain's CDR3 is CASSLWGGQPQHF. For the CDR3, the DNA is TGTGCCAGCAGCTTATGGGGGGGTCAGCCCCAGCATTTT.